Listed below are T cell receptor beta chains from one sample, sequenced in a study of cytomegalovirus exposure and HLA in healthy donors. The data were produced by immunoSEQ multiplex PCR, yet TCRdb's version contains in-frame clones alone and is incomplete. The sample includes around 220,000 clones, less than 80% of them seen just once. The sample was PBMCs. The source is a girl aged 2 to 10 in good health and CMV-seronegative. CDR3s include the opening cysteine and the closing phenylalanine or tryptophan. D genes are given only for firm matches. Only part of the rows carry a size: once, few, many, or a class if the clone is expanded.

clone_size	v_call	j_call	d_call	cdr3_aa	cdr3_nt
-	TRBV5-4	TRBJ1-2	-	CASSLLKTGWYGYTF	TGTGCCAGCAGCTTGCTTAAAACGGGGTGGTATGGCTACACCTTC
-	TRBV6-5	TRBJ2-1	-	CASQATSYNEQFF	TGTGCCAGTCAGGCAACCTCCTACAATGAGCAGTTCTTC
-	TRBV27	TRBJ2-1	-	CASSPIRGANNEQFF	TGTGCCAGCAGTCCCATCCGGGGGGCGAACAATGAGCAGTTCTTC
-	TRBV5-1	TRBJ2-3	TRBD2	CASRGGGAGDTQYF	TGCGCCAGCAGGGGCGGGGGGGCCGGAGATACGCAGTATTTT
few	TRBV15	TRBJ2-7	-	CATSRDWQGQYF	TGTGCCACCAGCAGAGATTGGCAGGGGCAGTACTTC
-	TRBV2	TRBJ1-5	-	CATKWQLDQPQHF	TGTGCCACAAAGTGGCAGCTAGATCAGCCCCAGCATTTT
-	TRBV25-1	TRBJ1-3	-	CASSEYRGDTGNTIYF	TGTGCCAGCAGTGAATACAGGGGCGATACCGGAAACACCATATATTTT
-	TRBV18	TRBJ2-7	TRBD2	CASSTGLPGPGLADEQYF	TGTGCCAGCTCAACAGGTCTCCCAGGACCGGGACTAGCTGACGAGCAGTACTTC
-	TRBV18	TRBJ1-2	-	CASSLSKAGYGYTF	TGTGCCAGCTCACTTTCGAAAGCCGGTTATGGCTACACCTTC
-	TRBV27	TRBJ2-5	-	CASSVGQQETQYF	TGTGCCAGCAGTGTCGGACAGCAAGAGACCCAGTACTTC
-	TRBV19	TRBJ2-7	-	CASSRSFGIEQYF	TGTGCCAGTAGTAGGAGTTTCGGCATCGAGCAGTACTTC
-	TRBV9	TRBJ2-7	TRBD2	CASSVSAGGRYEQYF	TGTGCCAGCAGCGTCTCAGCGGGAGGGCGCTACGAGCAGTACTTC
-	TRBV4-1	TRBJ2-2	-	CASSLRPQENTGELFF	TGCGCCAGCAGCCTCAGGCCCCAGGAGAACACCGGGGAGCTGTTTTTT
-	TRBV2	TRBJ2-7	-	CASSGWDNYEQYF	TGTGCCAGCAGTGGGTGGGACAACTACGAGCAGTACTTC
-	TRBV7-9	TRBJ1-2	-	CASVKDRNYGYTF	TGTGCCAGCGTAAAAGACAGGAACTATGGCTACACCTTC
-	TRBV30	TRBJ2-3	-	CAWGHTDTQYF	TGTGCCTGGGGCCACACAGATACGCAGTATTTT
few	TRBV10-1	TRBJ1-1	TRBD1	CASSRGQGALNTEAFF	TGCGCCAGCAGCCGCGGACAGGGGGCCTTGAACACTGAAGCTTTCTTT
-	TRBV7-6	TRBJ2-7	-	CASSDSSYEQYF	TGTGCCAGCTCGGACAGCTCCTACGAGCAGTACTTC
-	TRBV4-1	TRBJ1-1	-	CASSQPPLTKNTEAFF	TGCGCCAGCAGCCAACCACCTCTGACAAAGAACACTGAAGCTTTCTTT
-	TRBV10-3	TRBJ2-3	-	CAISVPQGATDTQYF	TGTGCCATCAGTGTCCCACAGGGTGCCACAGATACGCAGTATTTT
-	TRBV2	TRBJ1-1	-	CASSARTGTEAFF	TGTGCCAGCAGTGCCAGGACTGGGACTGAAGCTTTCTTT
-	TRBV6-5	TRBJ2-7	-	CASSRTAGEQYF	TGTGCCAGCAGCCGGACAGCTGGCGAGCAGTACTTC
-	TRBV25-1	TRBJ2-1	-	CASSESFWDKLSYNEQFF	TGTGCCAGCAGTGAATCCTTCTGGGACAAACTCTCCTACAATGAGCAGTTCTTC
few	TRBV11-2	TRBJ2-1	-	CASSLARTAYNEQFF	TGTGCCAGCAGCTTAGCCCGGACAGCTTACAATGAGCAGTTCTTC
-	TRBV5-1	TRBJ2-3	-	CASSLGRTDTQYF	TGCGCCAGCAGCTTGGGGCGCACAGATACGCAGTATTTT
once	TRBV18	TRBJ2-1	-	CASSPRVGDNEQFF	TGTGCCAGCTCACCCCGTGTAGGGGACAATGAGCAGTTCTTC
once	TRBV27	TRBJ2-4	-	CASSATPKNIQYF	TGTGCCAGCAGCGCGACACCCAAAAACATTCAGTACTTC
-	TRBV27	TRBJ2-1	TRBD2	CASSLSTSGGYNEQFF	TGTGCCAGCAGTTTATCGACTAGCGGGGGATACAATGAGCAGTTCTTC
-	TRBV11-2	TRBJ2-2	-	CASSLGRGIGTGELFF	TGTGCCAGCAGCTTAGGAAGGGGAATCGGAACCGGGGAGCTGTTTTTT
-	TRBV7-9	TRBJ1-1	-	CASRPTRGGDTEAFF	TGTGCCAGCAGGCCAACGCGGGGTGGGGACACTGAAGCTTTCTTT
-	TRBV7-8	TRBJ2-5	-	CASSTAGRGETQYF	TGTGCCAGCAGTACAGCCGGCCGTGGGGAGACCCAGTACTTC
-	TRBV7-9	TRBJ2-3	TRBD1	CASSYGQGTMDTQYF	TGTGCCAGCAGCTACGGACAGGGGACCATGGATACGCAGTATTTT
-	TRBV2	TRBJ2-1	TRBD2	CASRASGGAYNEQFF	TGTGCCAGCAGGGCTAGCGGGGGGGCCTACAATGAGCAGTTCTTC
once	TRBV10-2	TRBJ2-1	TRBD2	CASSESSGTSGRVSSYNEQFF	TGCGCCAGCAGTGAGTCCTCTGGGACTAGCGGGAGGGTAAGCTCCTACAATGAGCAGTTCTTC
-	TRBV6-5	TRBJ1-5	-	CASQLAGDQPQHF	TGTGCCAGCCAACTGGCAGGGGATCAGCCCCAGCATTTT
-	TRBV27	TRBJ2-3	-	CASSLWAGSTDTQYF	TGTGCCAGCAGTTTATGGGCAGGGTCCACAGATACGCAGTATTTT